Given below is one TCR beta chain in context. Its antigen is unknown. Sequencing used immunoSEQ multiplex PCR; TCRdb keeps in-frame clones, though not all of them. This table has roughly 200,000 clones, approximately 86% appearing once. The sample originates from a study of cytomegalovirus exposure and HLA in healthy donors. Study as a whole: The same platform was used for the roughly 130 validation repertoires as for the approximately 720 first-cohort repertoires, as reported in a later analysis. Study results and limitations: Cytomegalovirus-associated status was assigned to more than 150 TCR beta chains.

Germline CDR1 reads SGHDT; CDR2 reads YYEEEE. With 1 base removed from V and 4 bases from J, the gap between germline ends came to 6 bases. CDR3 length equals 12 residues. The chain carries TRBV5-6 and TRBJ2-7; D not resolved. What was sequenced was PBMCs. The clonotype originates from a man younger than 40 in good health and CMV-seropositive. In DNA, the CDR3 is TGTGCCAGCAGCTTGCGGAGTTACGAGCAGTACTTC. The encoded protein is CASSLRSYEQYF.